This T cell receptor (beta chain) derives from a study of T cell responses to AZD1222 COVID-19 vaccine. Trimming pared 2 bases from V and 4 bases from J, leaving 7 bases between. The CDR3 has 13 residues. Germline V gene data show CDR1 as SGHNT and CDR2 as YYREEE (reference sequence). Study-level points and caveats: Epitopes outside B.1.351 and B.1.1.7 mutated regions reportedly drew nearly half of spike TCRs.

Data came from immunoSEQ multiplex PCR; TCRdb stores just in-frame clones and leaves some out. This table has some 100,000 clones, around nine tenths appearing once. About this clone: As yet, its antigen is unknown.

The source is an adult in good health. The chain links TRBV5-4 to TRBJ2-1; D gene unclear. The specimen was peripheral blood, collected on day 0 of AZD1222 vaccination. CDR3 sequence (DNA): TGTGCCAGCAGCTTTAGCACTTACAATGAGCAGTTCTTC. Its translation: CASSFSTYNEQFF.